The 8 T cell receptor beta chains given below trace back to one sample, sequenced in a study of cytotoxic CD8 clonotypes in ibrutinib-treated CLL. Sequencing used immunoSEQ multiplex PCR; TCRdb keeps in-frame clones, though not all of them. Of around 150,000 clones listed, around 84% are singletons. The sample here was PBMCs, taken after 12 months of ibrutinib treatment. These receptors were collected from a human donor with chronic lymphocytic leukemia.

For the CDR3, the DNA is TGTGCCAGCAGTTCTCGGCGGGGGGACTCCTACAATGAGCAGTTCTTC. Encoded protein: CASSSRRGDSYNEQFF. This chain links TRBV6-5 with TRBJ2-1; TRBD2 matches at 8 bases. CDR1 is MNHEY and CDR2 is SVGAGI in the germline V gene. The CDR3 is made up of 16 amino acids. V shed 4 bases, J shed 0 bases, and the junction held 5 bases outside the gene matches.

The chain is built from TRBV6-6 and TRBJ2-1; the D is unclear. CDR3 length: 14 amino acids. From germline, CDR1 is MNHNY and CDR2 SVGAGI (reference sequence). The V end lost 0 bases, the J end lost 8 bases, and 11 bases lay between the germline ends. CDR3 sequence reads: CASSYSTIVDEQFF. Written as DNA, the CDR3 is TGTGCCAGCAGTTACTCGACGATAGTCGATGAGCAGTTCTTC.

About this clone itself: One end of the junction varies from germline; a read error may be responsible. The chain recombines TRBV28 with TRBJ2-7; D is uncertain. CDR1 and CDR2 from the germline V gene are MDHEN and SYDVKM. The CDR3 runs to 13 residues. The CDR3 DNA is TGTGCCAGCCTCAGTTTAATTTCGCCCGACGCCCTCTTC. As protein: CASLSLISPDALF.

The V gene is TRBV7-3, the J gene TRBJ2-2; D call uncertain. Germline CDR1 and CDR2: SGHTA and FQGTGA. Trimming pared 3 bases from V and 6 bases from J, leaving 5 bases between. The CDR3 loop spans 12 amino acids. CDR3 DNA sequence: TGTGCCAGCAGCTTTAGGTCCGGGGAGCTGTTTTTT. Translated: CASSFRSGELFF.

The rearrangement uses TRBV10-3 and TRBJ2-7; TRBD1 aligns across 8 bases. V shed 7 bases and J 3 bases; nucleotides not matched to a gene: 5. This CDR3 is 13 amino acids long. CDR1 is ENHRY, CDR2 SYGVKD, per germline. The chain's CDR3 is CAITSDRDYEQYF. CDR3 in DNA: TGTGCCATCACATCGGACAGGGACTACGAGCAGTACTTC.

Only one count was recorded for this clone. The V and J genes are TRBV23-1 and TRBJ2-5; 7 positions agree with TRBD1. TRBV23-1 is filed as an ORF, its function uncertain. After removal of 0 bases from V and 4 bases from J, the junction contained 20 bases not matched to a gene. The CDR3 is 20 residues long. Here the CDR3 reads CASSQSCVGLTGNLRETQYF. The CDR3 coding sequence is TGCGCCAGCAGTCAATCCTGTGTTGGATTGACAGGGAACCTCCGAGAGACCCAGTACTTC.

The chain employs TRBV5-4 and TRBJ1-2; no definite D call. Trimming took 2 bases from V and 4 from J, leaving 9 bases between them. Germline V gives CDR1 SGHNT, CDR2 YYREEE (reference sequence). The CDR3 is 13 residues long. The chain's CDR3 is CASSFWGAYGYTF. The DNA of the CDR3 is TGTGCCAGCAGCTTCTGGGGTGCCTATGGCTACACCTTC. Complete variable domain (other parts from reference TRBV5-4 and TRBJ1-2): ETGVTQSPTHLIKTRGQQVTLRCSSQSGHNTVSWYQQALGQGPQFIFQYYREEENGRGNFPPRFSGLQFPNYSSELNVNALELDDSALYLCASSFWGAYGYTFGSGTRLTVV.

CDR3 region: CASSSTPNEQFF. The CDR3 bases are TGTGCCAGCAGCTCTACCCCCAATGAGCAGTTCTTC. The chain recombines TRBV7-8 with TRBJ2-1; D is undetermined. The CDR3 is made up of 12 amino acids. Germline V gene data show CDR1 as SGHVS and CDR2 as FQNEAQ. Trimming left V 4 bases short and J 6 bases short, with 7 bases between.